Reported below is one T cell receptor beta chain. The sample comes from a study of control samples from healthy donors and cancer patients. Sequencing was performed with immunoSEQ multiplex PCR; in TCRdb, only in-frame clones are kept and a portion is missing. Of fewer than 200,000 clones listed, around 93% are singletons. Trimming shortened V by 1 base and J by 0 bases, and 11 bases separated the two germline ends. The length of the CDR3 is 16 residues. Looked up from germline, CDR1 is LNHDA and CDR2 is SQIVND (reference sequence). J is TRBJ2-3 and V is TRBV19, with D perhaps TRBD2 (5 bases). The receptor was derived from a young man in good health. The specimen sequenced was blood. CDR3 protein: CASSIGAGASTDTQYF. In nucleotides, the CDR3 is TGTGCCAGTAGTATAGGGGCGGGTGCAAGCACAGATACGCAGTATTTT.